The rows below give T cell receptor beta chains drawn from one sample of a study of cytomegalovirus exposure and HLA in healthy donors. Only in-frame clones appear in the TCRdb table, and some are missing; sequencing was by immunoSEQ multiplex PCR. The table records 150,000 to 200,000 clones, approximately 79% of them present only once. Sequenced sample: PBMCs. The receptors derive from a man aged 50 to 59 in good health and CMV-seropositive. CDR3s include the opening cysteine and the closing phenylalanine or tryptophan.

>TRBV4-1
CASSQWGGISPLHF
>TRBV18
CASSPATGQKKEQYF
>TRBV12-5
CASGSDRPQRSNYGYTF
>TRBV28
CASTKGVYSNQPQHF
>TRBV18
CASSKGRGATNEKLFF
>TRBV7-8
CASSSSGTSETQYF
>TRBV10-1
CASSPTGTTEAFF
>TRBV10-1
CASSRTRDGDTQYF
>TRBV11-3
CASSLGQPVSGNTIYF
>TRBV5-1
CASSPADRDRGYTF